The entry below gives a single T cell receptor (beta chain) sequence along with its context. CDR3 size: 15 residues. CDR1 is SGHRS, CDR2 YFSETQ, per germline. Trimming removed 5 bases at V and 5 bases at J, with 18 bases between. The data are from a study of radiotherapy plus CTLA-4 blockade in lung cancer. Sequencing was performed with immunoSEQ multiplex PCR; in TCRdb, only in-frame clones are kept and a portion is missing. This table holds about 85,000 clones, around 85% found once. Sequenced material: peripheral blood, taken from a patient treated with radiotherapy plus ipilimumab. The source is a human donor with non-small cell lung cancer who had a partial response to radiotherapy plus ipilimumab. V usage is TRBV5-1 and J usage is TRBJ2-3; D possibly corresponds to TRBD1 (5 bases). The CDR3 coding sequence is TGCGCCAGCAGACTCGGGCAGGGCGCCAAAGATACGCAGTATTTT. Translating it yields CASRLGQGAKDTQYF.